This TCR beta chain is drawn from a study of OX40 agonist ivuxolimab in advanced cancers. Study in general: Eligibility admitted prior anti-PD-1, anti-PD-L1 or anti-CTLA-4 therapy; about 42% had some. Partial responses were recorded for three patients, including one with hepatocellular carcinoma and two with cutaneous melanoma. Whole-study findings and limits: Blood T cells, both CD4+ and CD8+, expanded clonally by week 6 at 0.1 to 3.0 mg/kg. Researchers report that CD8+ T cells had, on average, more expanded clones than CD4+.

Turning to this clone: Its antigen remains unidentified.

Libraries were prepared by immunoSEQ multiplex PCR; TCRdb keeps only in-frame clonotypes and omits some of them. The repertoire holds around 62,000 clones, with 84% as singletons. CDR1 is SGHRS, CDR2 YFSETQ, per germline. V shed 0 bases and J shed 10 bases, with 8 bases lying between them. The CDR3 runs to 12 residues. This TCR came from an adult with an advanced solid tumor such as melanoma, head and neck, liver or kidney cancer. J is TRBJ2-1 and V is TRBV5-1; D call uncertain. This specimen was CD4+ or CD8+ T cells sorted from blood, taken in a trial of the OX40 agonist ivuxolimab. CDR3 nucleotide sequence: TGCGCCAGCAGCTTGGCCCCCTACGAGCAGTTCTTC. Protein: CASSLAPYEQFF.